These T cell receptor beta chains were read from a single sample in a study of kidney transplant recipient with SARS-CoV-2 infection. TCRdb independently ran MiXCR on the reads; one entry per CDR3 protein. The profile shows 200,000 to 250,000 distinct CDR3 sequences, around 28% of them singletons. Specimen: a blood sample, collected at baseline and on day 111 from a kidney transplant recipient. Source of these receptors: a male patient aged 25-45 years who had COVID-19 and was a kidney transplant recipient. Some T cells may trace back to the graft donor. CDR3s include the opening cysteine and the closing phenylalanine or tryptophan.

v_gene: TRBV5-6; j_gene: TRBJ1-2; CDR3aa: CASPPANSRKTYGYTF
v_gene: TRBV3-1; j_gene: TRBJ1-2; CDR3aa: CASSQDTRTGIYGYTF
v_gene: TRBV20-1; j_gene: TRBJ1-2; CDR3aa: CSARVRRDYTF
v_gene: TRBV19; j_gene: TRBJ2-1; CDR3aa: CATKWRPGLAGAGYNEQFF
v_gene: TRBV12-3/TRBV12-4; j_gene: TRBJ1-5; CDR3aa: CASSSQEDQPQHF
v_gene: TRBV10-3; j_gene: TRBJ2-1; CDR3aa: CAISEGQGKNEQFF
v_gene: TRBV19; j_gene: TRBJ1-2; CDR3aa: CASSLQNTNYGYTF
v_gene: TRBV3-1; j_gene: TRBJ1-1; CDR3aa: CASSKSGPISIRTEAFF
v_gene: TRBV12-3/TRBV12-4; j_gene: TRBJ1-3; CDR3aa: CASSSYNAGPGNTIYF
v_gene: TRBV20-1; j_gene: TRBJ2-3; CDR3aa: CSARDSRLAVTDTQYF
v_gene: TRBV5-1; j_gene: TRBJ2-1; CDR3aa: CASRTSGANEQFF
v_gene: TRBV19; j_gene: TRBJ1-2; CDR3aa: CASSEQRTNRKTYGYTF
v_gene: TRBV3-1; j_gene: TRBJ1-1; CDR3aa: CASSRRFPISIRTEAFF
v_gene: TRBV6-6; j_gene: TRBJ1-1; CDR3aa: CASSATGIMNTEAFF
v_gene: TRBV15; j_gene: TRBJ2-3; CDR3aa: CATSARGGSPDTQYF